This T cell receptor (beta chain) was profiled in a study of blood T cell repertoires in COVID-19. On the study more broadly: The analysed material was cDNA or gDNA that came from T cells, B-cell-depleted T cells, or PBMCs.

CDR1 and CDR2 from the germline V gene are SGHDT and YYEEEE. The CDR3 is 15 residues long. V was trimmed by 4 bases and J by 0 bases, leaving 13 bases between them. Enrolled through a virtual design, the participants were between about 18 and 100 years of age and came from about two dozen US areas. Donors were grouped by their self-reported clinical history. Original processing methods: Scientists estimated how many nucleated cells there were by amplifying reference gene primers. Assay used: immunoSEQ multiplex PCR; TCRdb lists only in-frame clones, some missing. V, J and clone size were drawn from that table, and D and trimming were deduced from the DNA. The sample has roughly 250,000 clones; roughly 86% are singletons.

The origin of this receptor is a woman aged 35 to 49 with acute COVID-19. Sample: PBMCs or T cells enriched from blood (not recorded which). The chain combines TRBV5-6 with TRBJ1-1, with D uncertain. For the CDR3, the DNA is TGTGCCAGCAGCCCGGTACAGATAATGAACACTGAAGCTTTCTTT. Its translation: CASSPVQIMNTEAFF.